This T cell receptor beta chain derives from a study of beta chain features in type 1 diabetes. Study background: All samples combined gave over 100 million sorted cells for examination.

Study conclusions and caveats: Among all four CD4+ subsets, Type 1 diabetes patients had TCRB CDR3s that were moderately but significantly shorter. In type 1 diabetes patients, VDJ junctions had fewer insertions; deletions at these junctions were more frequent. Short templates might get an advantage during PCR, and this would be equal in patients and controls.

Of the isolated RNA, all was reverse transcribed, and so the sequenced material was expressed TCRB transcripts. Some clones are missing from TCRdb's copy, which holds only in-frame ones; the method was immunoSEQ multiplex PCR. The sample carries 640,000 or so clones, roughly 12% recorded once. This clone was picked up a small number of times. Its specificity is not known. The CDR3 is 14 residues long. Trimming removed 5 bases from V and 5 bases from J, with 15 bases in between. Germline V gene data show CDR1 as SGHNT and CDR2 as YENEEA. The TCR sequence derives from a man between 18 and 29 years old with type 1 diabetes. The sequencing input was naive CD4+ T cells from blood. The chain combines TRBV11-3 with TRBJ2-5; D not certain. In nucleotides, the CDR3 is TGTGCCAGCAGCCACAGCTTGGGGTCGGAGACCCAGTACTTC. Translated: CASSHSLGSETQYF.